This TCR beta chain was found in a study of TIL therapy for anti-PD-1-resistant metastatic lung cancer. About the research overall: Tumor harvest preceded PD-1/PD-L1 blockade, followed by nivolumab treatment. Median tumor PD-L1 proportion score was roughly 5.9%. Half of patients were current or former smokers.

Sample time point: pre-treatment sample, taken before nivolumab and TIL therapy. Per the germline V gene, CDR1 is PRHDT and CDR2 is FYEKMQ (reference sequence). This CDR3 contains 17 residues. V lost 5 bases and J lost 4; bases outside the gene matches: 14. This was the immunoSEQ v3 assay. Profiling relied on immunoSEQ multiplex PCR, and the TCRdb table lists in-frame clones only, not all of them. The table shows tens of thousands of clones, with roughly 80% occurring only once. This sequence joins TRBV13 and TRBJ2-5; TRBD1 matches at 9 bases. The sample here was blood, taken at baseline. This TCR came from a person aged 30 to 80 with non-small cell lung cancer. The CDR3 loop is CASSAQGAGYVGETQYF. CDR3 sequence (DNA): TGTGCCAGCAGCGCACAGGGGGCGGGATACGTGGGAGAGACCCAGTACTTC.